These 18 T cell receptor beta chains were sequenced from one sample in a study of cytomegalovirus exposure and HLA in healthy donors. The PCR ran on 60 Vbeta and 13 Jbeta primers. Repertoires were generated with immunoSEQ multiplex PCR, while TCRdb's copy carries only in-frame clones and drops some. The table shows tens of thousands of clones, with 60% to 80% occurring only once. Sample: PBMCs. The receptors stem from a woman between 40 and 55 years old in good health and CMV-seropositive.

The chain combines TRBV6-4 with TRBJ2-4, with a possible D match to TRBD2 (5 bases). CDR1 and CDR2 from the germline V gene are MRHNA and SNTAGT. Trimming cost V 7 bases and J 0 bases, with 25 bases left between them. CDR3 length equals 19 residues. CDR3 bases: TGTGCCAGCACCATTTCCGGGGATCATATTCAAATAGCCAAAAACATTCAGTACTTC. Translated, it gives CASTISGDHIQIAKNIQYF.

This clone was counted once. This rearrangement joins TRBV7-9 to TRBJ1-4, with 8 bases that match TRBD1. V lost 5 bases to trimming and J lost 9 bases; unmatched junction nucleotides: 8. Germline values: CDR1 SEHNR, CDR2 FQNEAQ (reference sequence). CDR3 size: 14 residues. In nucleotides, the CDR3 is TGTGCCAGCAGCCAAGGACAGGGTGTACAAAAACTGTTTTTT. It codes for CASSQGQGVQKLFF.

This clone was observed a few times. The junction departs from the called germline gene at one end, perhaps through a read error. The CDR3 DNA reads TGTGCCAGTCGGACAGGGGACTACTCACCCCCCCACTTT. This encodes CASRTGDYSPPHF. V usage is TRBV9 and J usage is TRBJ1-6, with 9 bases fitting TRBD1. CDR1 is SGDLS and CDR2 is YYNGEE in the germline V gene. The CDR3 covers 13 residues.

The genes are TRBV5-1 and TRBJ1-1, with D possibly being TRBD1 (6 bases). Germline V gene lookup returns CDR1 SGHRS and CDR2 YFSETQ. The CDR3 loop spans 12 amino acids. V was cut by 4 bases and J by 4 bases, with 8 bases left in between. CDR3 protein: CASSNRATEAFF. CDR3 coding DNA: TGCGCCAGCAGCAACAGGGCCACTGAAGCTTTCTTT.

This clone was seen a handful of times. The V call is TRBV5-1, the J call TRBJ1-4; no clear D. Looked up from germline, CDR1 is SGHRS and CDR2 is YFSETQ. This CDR3 is built from 14 residues. Trimming cost V 3 bases and J 8 bases, with 14 bases left between them. CDR3 in amino acids: CASSYRGNGEKLFF. In DNA form, the CDR3 reads TGCGCCAGCAGCTACCGGGGAAACGGGGAAAAACTGTTTTTT.

The chain is built from TRBV19 and TRBJ1-5; 7 nucleotides match TRBD1. Germline V gene sequence: CDR1 LNHDA, CDR2 SQIVND (reference sequence). The CDR3 extends over 13 amino acids. V dropped 6 bases and J dropped 7; count of bases not matched to a gene: 6. The DNA of the CDR3 is TGTGCCAGTAGAATCGACAGGGAACAGCCCCAGCATTTT. It specifies CASRIDREQPQHF. The variable domain in full, completed from reference TRBV19 and TRBJ1-5, reads DGGITQSPKYLFRKEGQNVTLSCEQNLNHDAMYWYRQDPGQGLRLIYYSQIVNDFQKGDIAEGYSVSREKKESFPLTVTSAQKNPTAFYLCASRIDREQPQHFGDGTRLSIL.

This sequence joins TRBV30 and TRBJ1-2, with 8 bases lining up with TRBD1. The CDR3 contains 14 residues. The germline CDR1 and CDR2 sequences are GTSNPN and SVGIG (reference sequence). The junction had 7 bases not matched to a gene; V was cut back by 0 bases and J by 7 bases. As DNA, the CDR3 is TGTGCCTGGAGTGTACTCCAGGGGGCGGGTGGCTACACCTTC. Its protein is CAWSVLQGAGGYTF.

This chain uses TRBV5-5 with TRBJ1-1, with D possibly being TRBD1 (6 bases). V was pared by 0 bases and J by 4 bases, with 10 bases between. Per germline, CDR1 SGHKS and CDR2 YYEKEE (reference sequence). The CDR3 is 14 amino acids. The CDR3 DNA sequence: TGTGCCAGCAGCTTGGAGGCAGGGGTCACTGAAGCTTTCTTT. Encoded protein: CASSLEAGVTEAFF.

This chain links TRBV19 with TRBJ2-3; unclear D gene. V lost 10 bases and J 2 bases, leaving 13 bases between the germline ends. This CDR3 is built from 13 residues. From germline, CDR1 is LNHDA and CDR2 SQIVND (reference sequence). The CDR3 region has the DNA TGTGCCACCACGACACGGCACACAGATACGCAGTATTTT. Protein: CATTTRHTDTQYF. Complete variable domain (other parts from reference TRBV19 and TRBJ2-3): DGGITQSPKYLFRKEGQNVTLSCEQNLNHDAMYWYRQDPGQGLRLIYYSQIVNDFQKGDIAEGYSVSREKKESFPLTVTSAQKNPTAFYLCATTTRHTDTQYFGPGTRLTVL.

V gene TRBV30 combines with J gene TRBJ1-2, with a possible D match to TRBD1 (5 bases). This CDR3 is 14 amino acids long. V lost 4 bases, J lost 8 bases, and 20 bases lay in between. CDR1 is GTSNPN, CDR2 SVGIG, per germline (reference sequence). The CDR3, as DNA: TGTGCCTGGATCGCGGTTACGGCAGGGTTAGGCTACACCTTC. This encodes CAWIAVTAGLGYTF.

The chain carries TRBV21-1 and TRBJ2-1; TRBD2 reflects the table's D call only, with no check against the DNA. TRBV21-1 constitutes a pseudogene. CDR3 length: 18 residues. CDR3 DNA: TGTGCCAGCAGCAAAGATAAGGCCGCCGGGGGATTTACGGATGAGCAGTTCTTC. It translates to CASSKDKAAGGFTDEQFF.

The chain combines TRBV10-2 with TRBJ2-7, with 9 bases identical to TRBD2. The CDR3 totals 11 residues. Per the germline V gene, CDR1 is WSHSY and CDR2 is SAAADI. CDR3 region: CAAGGSYEQYF. The DNA of the CDR3 is TGCGCAGCGGGGGGCTCCTACGAGCAGTACTTC.

This clone occurred a few times. The chain recombines TRBV6-6 with TRBJ1-5, with unresolved D. From germline, CDR1 is MNHNY and CDR2 SVGAGI (reference sequence). The CDR3 consists of 12 residues. V shed 6 bases and J shed 8 bases, with 11 bases lying between them. Here the CDR3 reads CASSPPGEPQHF. CDR3 DNA sequence: TGTGCCAGCAGCCCCCCCGGAGAGCCCCAGCATTTT.

J is TRBJ1-1 and V is TRBV2, with D possibly TRBD1 on 5 matching bases. This CDR3 spans 14 amino acids. CDR1 and CDR2 from the germline V gene are SNHLY and FYNNEI. V was pared by 6 bases and J by 4 bases, with 15 bases between. CDR3 DNA: TGTGCCAGCAGCCTTACATCAGGGCCCACTGAAGCTTTCTTT. It translates to CASSLTSGPTEAFF. Looking up the rest from reference TRBV2 and TRBJ1-1 gives the full variable domain: EPEVTQTPSHQVTQMGQEVILRCVPISNHLYFYWYRQILGQKVEFLVSFYNNEISEKSEIFDDQFSVERPDGSNFTLKIRSTKLEDSAMYFCASSLTSGPTEAFFGQGTRLTVV.

The chain links TRBV7-6 to TRBJ2-5, with a possible D match to TRBD1 (6 bases). The length of the CDR3 is 14 residues. V was trimmed by 5 bases and J by 11 bases, leaving 21 bases between them. The germline V gene has CDR1 SGHVS and CDR2 FNYEAQ. As DNA, the CDR3 is TGTGCCAGCAGCAGCGAGGGACCCCCGAGGGGGCAGTACTTC. Its protein product is CASSSEGPPRGQYF.

The CDR3 protein is CAWSRQGGYGYTF. CDR3 sequence (DNA): TGTGCCTGGAGTAGGCAGGGGGGCTATGGCTACACCTTC. V and J are TRBV30 and TRBJ1-2; 7 bases agree with TRBD1. V lost 2 bases to trimming and J lost 4 bases; unmatched junction nucleotides: 4. Germline V gives CDR1 GTSNPN, CDR2 SVGIG (reference sequence). The CDR3 totals 13 residues.

The chain joins TRBV13 to TRBJ1-2, with D uncertain. The CDR3 is 14 residues long. The V gene lost 1 base and the J gene lost 2 bases, with 8 bases spanning the gap. CDR1 is PRHDT, CDR2 FYEKMQ, per germline (reference sequence). This chain's CDR3 is CASSLEPGNYGYTF. The CDR3 DNA follows: TGTGCCAGCAGCTTAGAGCCGGGGAACTATGGCTACACCTTC. Full variable domain (missing parts from reference TRBV13 and TRBJ1-2): AAGVIQSPRHLIKEKRETATLKCYPIPRHDTVYWYQQGPGQDPQFLISFYEKMQSDKGSIPDRFSAQQFSDYHSELNMSSLELGDSALYFCASSLEPGNYGYTFGSGTRLTVV.

The J gene is TRBJ1-1, the V gene TRBV21-1; the D call of TRBD1 is as the table states it, not checked on the DNA. TRBV21-1 is listed as a pseudogene. The CDR3 contains 14 residues. Here the CDR3 reads CASSKRDRNTEAFF. In DNA, the CDR3 is TGTGCCAGCAGCAAAAGGGACAGGAACACTGAAGCTTTCTTT.